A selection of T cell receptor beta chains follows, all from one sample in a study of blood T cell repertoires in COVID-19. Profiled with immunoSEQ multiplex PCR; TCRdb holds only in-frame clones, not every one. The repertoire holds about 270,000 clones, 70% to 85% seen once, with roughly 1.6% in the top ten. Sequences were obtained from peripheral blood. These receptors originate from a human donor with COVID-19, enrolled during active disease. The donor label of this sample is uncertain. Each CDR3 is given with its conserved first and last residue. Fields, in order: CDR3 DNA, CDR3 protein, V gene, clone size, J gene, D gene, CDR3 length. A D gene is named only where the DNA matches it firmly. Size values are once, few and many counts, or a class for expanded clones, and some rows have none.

cdr3_nt: TGTGCCATCAGTGAGCCCCGGACAGGGGGCCTCACAGATACGCAGTATTTT
cdr3_aa: CAISEPRTGGLTDTQYF
v_call: TRBV10-3
clone_size: NA
j_call: TRBJ2-3
d_call: TRBD1
cdr3_length: 17

cdr3_nt: TGTGCCAGCGTGTGGGCGCGGGACACTGAAGCTTTCTTT
cdr3_aa: CASVWARDTEAFF
v_call: TRBV28
clone_size: NA
j_call: TRBJ1-1
d_call: NA
cdr3_length: 13

cdr3_nt: TGTGCCAGCAGTCCAGGCGGGGGGAGCTATGGCTACACCTTC
cdr3_aa: CASSPGGGSYGYTF
v_call: TRBV6-5
clone_size: NA
j_call: TRBJ1-2
d_call: NA
cdr3_length: 14

cdr3_nt: TGCGCCAGCAGCTCGGGACTAGCGGGTGGAGTAAGGTACGAGCAGTACTTC
cdr3_aa: CASSSGLAGGVRYEQYF
v_call: TRBV5-1
clone_size: NA
j_call: TRBJ2-7
d_call: TRBD2
cdr3_length: 17

cdr3_nt: TGCGCCAGCAGCCAAGAGTCGACTAGCGGGGCGGGAGATACGCAGTATTTT
cdr3_aa: CASSQESTSGAGDTQYF
v_call: TRBV4-3
clone_size: NA
j_call: TRBJ2-3
d_call: TRBD2
cdr3_length: 17

cdr3_nt: TGTGCCAGCAGCTTACTGTCCGAGTCCGGGGAGCTGTTTTTT
cdr3_aa: CASSLLSESGELFF
v_call: TRBV7-9
clone_size: NA
j_call: TRBJ2-2
d_call: NA
cdr3_length: 14

cdr3_nt: TGTGCCTGGAGTTTAACAGGGGGGCCACCCCTCCACTTT
cdr3_aa: CAWSLTGGPPLHF
v_call: TRBV30
clone_size: NA
j_call: TRBJ1-6
d_call: TRBD1
cdr3_length: 13

cdr3_nt: TGTGCCAGCATGGGGGATAGCGGGACCTATAGCACAGATACGCAGTATTTT
cdr3_aa: CASMGDSGTYSTDTQYF
v_call: TRBV2
clone_size: NA
j_call: TRBJ2-3
d_call: TRBD2
cdr3_length: 17

cdr3_nt: TGCGCCAGCAGCCAAGATCTTAGACAGGGAGGAGGGCACAGTGAGCAGTTCTTC
cdr3_aa: CASSQDLRQGGGHSEQFF
v_call: TRBV4-3
clone_size: NA
j_call: TRBJ2-1
d_call: NA
cdr3_length: 18

cdr3_nt: TGTGCCAGCAGCCAAGGTATTGGAAACACCATATATTTT
cdr3_aa: CASSQGIGNTIYF
v_call: TRBV4-2
clone_size: NA
j_call: TRBJ1-3
d_call: NA
cdr3_length: 13

cdr3_nt: TGTGCCAGCAGGCAGGCGAACACCGGGGAGCTGTTTTTT
cdr3_aa: CASRQANTGELFF
v_call: TRBV25-1
clone_size: NA
j_call: TRBJ2-2
d_call: NA
cdr3_length: 13

cdr3_nt: TGCGCCAGCAGCGTGACAGGTGACTACTACGAGCAGTACTTC
cdr3_aa: CASSVTGDYYEQYF
v_call: TRBV5-1
clone_size: NA
j_call: TRBJ2-7
d_call: NA
cdr3_length: 14

cdr3_nt: TGTGCCAGCAGCTCCGGACTTGGGCTAGCGGGTAGGGAGACCCAGTACTTC
cdr3_aa: CASSSGLGLAGRETQYF
v_call: TRBV5-4
clone_size: once
j_call: TRBJ2-5
d_call: TRBD2
cdr3_length: 17

cdr3_nt: TGTGCCAGTAGTATTTTGCGGGGGGGGACTGAAGCTTTCTTT
cdr3_aa: CASSILRGGTEAFF
v_call: TRBV19
clone_size: medium-sized
j_call: TRBJ1-1
d_call: NA
cdr3_length: 14

cdr3_nt: TGCGCCAGCAGGACCGCCGGGACAGTTAACAATGAGCAGTTCTTC
cdr3_aa: CASRTAGTVNNEQFF
v_call: TRBV10-2
clone_size: once
j_call: TRBJ2-1
d_call: TRBD1
cdr3_length: 15

cdr3_nt: TGTGCCAGCTCACCACTCGATGGCACATCCGAGCAGTACTTC
cdr3_aa: CASSPLDGTSEQYF
v_call: TRBV18
clone_size: NA
j_call: TRBJ2-7
d_call: NA
cdr3_length: 14

cdr3_nt: TGTGCCAGTAGTATAAGCGGAGTTGATGGCTACACCTTC
cdr3_aa: CASSISGVDGYTF
v_call: TRBV19
clone_size: NA
j_call: TRBJ1-2
d_call: NA
cdr3_length: 13

cdr3_nt: TGTGCCAGCAGTGCGTTACAGGGATTCGAGCAGTACTTC
cdr3_aa: CASSALQGFEQYF
v_call: TRBV2
clone_size: NA
j_call: TRBJ2-7
d_call: NA
cdr3_length: 13

cdr3_nt: TGCAGCGTTGAAGAGACGGTCTTGGGCAACAATGAGCAGTTCTTC
cdr3_aa: CSVEETVLGNNEQFF
v_call: TRBV29-1
clone_size: NA
j_call: TRBJ2-1
d_call: NA
cdr3_length: 15

cdr3_nt: TGTGCCAGCAGCTTCAGTTACACTGAAGCTTTCTTT
cdr3_aa: CASSFSYTEAFF
v_call: TRBV7-2
clone_size: NA
j_call: TRBJ1-1
d_call: NA
cdr3_length: 12

cdr3_nt: TGTGCCAGCAGTGCGCGCGCTACTAGCGGGAGAAGCCTCTCCTACGAGCAGTACTTC
cdr3_aa: CASSARATSGRSLSYEQYF
v_call: TRBV27
clone_size: NA
j_call: TRBJ2-7
d_call: TRBD2
cdr3_length: 19

cdr3_nt: TGCAGCGCCGGACTAGCTGAAGCAGGGCAGTTCTTC
cdr3_aa: CSAGLAEAGQFF
v_call: TRBV29-1
clone_size: once
j_call: TRBJ2-1
d_call: TRBD2
cdr3_length: 12

cdr3_nt: TGCAGCGTTGAGGACCCCGGGACAAGTCGCGAAAAACTGTTTTTT
cdr3_aa: CSVEDPGTSREKLFF
v_call: TRBV29-1
clone_size: NA
j_call: TRBJ1-4
d_call: NA
cdr3_length: 15

cdr3_nt: TGTGCCAGCAGTTGGAGAGGGGGCAATTCACCCCTCCACTTT
cdr3_aa: CASSWRGGNSPLHF
v_call: TRBV27
clone_size: few
j_call: TRBJ1-6
d_call: TRBD1
cdr3_length: 14

cdr3_nt: TGTGCCAGCAGTCGGGGGACAGGTATTGACACTGAAGCTTTCTTT
cdr3_aa: CASSRGTGIDTEAFF
v_call: TRBV5-8
clone_size: NA
j_call: TRBJ1-1
d_call: TRBD1
cdr3_length: 15

cdr3_nt: TGTGCCAGCAGTGAATCCCTAGCGGGAGCTTCTAATGAGCAGTTCTTC
cdr3_aa: CASSESLAGASNEQFF
v_call: TRBV25-1
clone_size: NA
j_call: TRBJ2-1
d_call: TRBD2
cdr3_length: 16

cdr3_nt: TGCAGCGTTGTGATTCTAGCTCAAGAGACCCAGTACTTC
cdr3_aa: CSVVILAQETQYF
v_call: TRBV29-1
clone_size: once
j_call: TRBJ2-5
d_call: NA
cdr3_length: 13

cdr3_nt: TGTGCCAGCAGCCTTCGGCGGACAGCTTCACCCCTCCACTTT
cdr3_aa: CASSLRRTASPLHF
v_call: TRBV3-1/TRBV3-2
clone_size: NA
j_call: TRBJ1-6
d_call: NA
cdr3_length: 14

cdr3_nt: TGTGCCAGCACGGAGGGCGGGGGTGGCCTCGAGCAGTACTTC
cdr3_aa: CASTEGGGGLEQYF
v_call: TRBV27
clone_size: NA
j_call: TRBJ2-7
d_call: TRBD2
cdr3_length: 14

cdr3_nt: TGCGCCAGCAGCTCGAGGGACACCCTCTCACCCCTCCACTTT
cdr3_aa: CASSSRDTLSPLHF
v_call: TRBV5-1
clone_size: NA
j_call: TRBJ1-6
d_call: NA
cdr3_length: 14

cdr3_nt: TGTGCCAGCAGTAGGCTACAGACCAACACCGGGGAGCTGTTTTTT
cdr3_aa: CASSRLQTNTGELFF
v_call: TRBV6-5
clone_size: few
j_call: TRBJ2-2
d_call: NA
cdr3_length: 15

cdr3_nt: TGTGCCAGCAGTTTCATAGGGCGGGTCAGTGGGTTATCTCTGTCAGAGACCCAGTACTTC
cdr3_aa: CASSFIGRVSGLSLSETQYF
v_call: TRBV28
clone_size: NA
j_call: TRBJ2-5
d_call: NA
cdr3_length: 20

cdr3_nt: TGTGCCAGCACCGACAGGTCGGTTCAAAAACTGTTTTTT
cdr3_aa: CASTDRSVQKLFF
v_call: TRBV28
clone_size: NA
j_call: TRBJ1-4
d_call: NA
cdr3_length: 13

cdr3_nt: TGTGCCAGCAGCGTAGTGGACAGAGGTTTGGGTGAGCAGTTCTTC
cdr3_aa: CASSVVDRGLGEQFF
v_call: TRBV9
clone_size: NA
j_call: TRBJ2-1
d_call: NA
cdr3_length: 15

cdr3_nt: TGTGCCAGCAGCAGGACTAGCGGGGATCTCTACGAGCAGTACTTC
cdr3_aa: CASSRTSGDLYEQYF
v_call: TRBV7-2
clone_size: NA
j_call: TRBJ2-7
d_call: TRBD2
cdr3_length: 15

cdr3_nt: TGTGCCAGCAATCCCGTATTCCAAGAGACCCAGTACTTC
cdr3_aa: CASNPVFQETQYF
v_call: TRBV2
clone_size: NA
j_call: TRBJ2-5
d_call: NA
cdr3_length: 13

cdr3_nt: TGTGCCAGCAGCCAGGGACTAGCGGGAGGGAGCACAGATACGCAGTATTTT
cdr3_aa: CASSQGLAGGSTDTQYF
v_call: TRBV3-1/TRBV3-2
clone_size: NA
j_call: TRBJ2-3
d_call: TRBD2
cdr3_length: 17

cdr3_nt: TGTGCCAGTAGCCAGGTCCTTAGGGAAAAACTGTTTTTT
cdr3_aa: CASSQVLREKLFF
v_call: TRBV19
clone_size: once
j_call: TRBJ1-4
d_call: NA
cdr3_length: 13

cdr3_nt: TGTGCCAGCAGTTCCAGGGTAGCATGGAGCACAGATACGCAGTATTTT
cdr3_aa: CASSSRVAWSTDTQYF
v_call: TRBV27
clone_size: NA
j_call: TRBJ2-3
d_call: NA
cdr3_length: 16

cdr3_nt: TGTGCCACCACACCAGGACTAGCCCCCACAGATACGCAGTATTTT
cdr3_aa: CATTPGLAPTDTQYF
v_call: TRBV9
clone_size: NA
j_call: TRBJ2-3
d_call: TRBD2
cdr3_length: 15

cdr3_nt: TGTGCCAGCAGTCGCTCGGTTCTGGTTTACGAGCAGTACTTC
cdr3_aa: CASSRSVLVYEQYF
v_call: TRBV6-6
clone_size: NA
j_call: TRBJ2-7
d_call: NA
cdr3_length: 14

cdr3_nt: TGTGCCAGCAGCCGACAGTTAGAGGTGGGGGGCTCCTACGAGCAGTACTTC
cdr3_aa: CASSRQLEVGGSYEQYF
v_call: TRBV6-6
clone_size: NA
j_call: TRBJ2-7
d_call: NA
cdr3_length: 17

cdr3_nt: TGCGCCAGCGCCGGATCTAGGAGTAACACTGAAGCTTTCTTT
cdr3_aa: CASAGSRSNTEAFF
v_call: TRBV10-2
clone_size: NA
j_call: TRBJ1-1
d_call: NA
cdr3_length: 14

cdr3_nt: TGTGCCAGCAGTGAAGCCATTAGGGGCCACGAGCAGTACTTC
cdr3_aa: CASSEAIRGHEQYF
v_call: TRBV2
clone_size: NA
j_call: TRBJ2-7
d_call: NA
cdr3_length: 14

cdr3_nt: TGTGCCAGTAGTATAGAGGGGGGTTCAGCAGACACTGAAGCTTTCTTT
cdr3_aa: CASSIEGGSADTEAFF
v_call: TRBV19
clone_size: NA
j_call: TRBJ1-1
d_call: NA
cdr3_length: 16